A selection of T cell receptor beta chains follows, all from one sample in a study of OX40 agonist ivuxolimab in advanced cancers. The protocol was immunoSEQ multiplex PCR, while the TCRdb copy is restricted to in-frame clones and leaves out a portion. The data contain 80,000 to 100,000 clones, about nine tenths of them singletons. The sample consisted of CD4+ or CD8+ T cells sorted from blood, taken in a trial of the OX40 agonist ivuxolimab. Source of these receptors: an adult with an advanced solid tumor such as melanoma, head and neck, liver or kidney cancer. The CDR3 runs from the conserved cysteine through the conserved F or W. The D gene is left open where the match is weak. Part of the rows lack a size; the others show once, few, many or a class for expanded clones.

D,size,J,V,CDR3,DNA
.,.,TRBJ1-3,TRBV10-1,CASSTGNTIYF,TGCGCCAGCAGTACTGGAAACACCATATATTTT
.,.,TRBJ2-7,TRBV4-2,CASSQARVSYEQYF,TGTGCCAGCAGCCAAGCTAGGGTCTCCTACGAGCAGTACTTC
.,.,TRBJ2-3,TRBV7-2,CASSLVRTGRASTDTQYF,TGTGCCAGCAGCTTAGTAAGGACAGGGAGGGCTAGCACAGATACGCAGTATTTT
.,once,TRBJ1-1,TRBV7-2,CASSLDSRYTEAFF,TGTGCCAGCAGCTTAGACAGTCGGTACACTGAAGCTTTCTTT
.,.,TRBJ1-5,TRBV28,CASSLFRAPSNQPQHF,TGTGCCAGCAGTTTATTCAGGGCCCCTAGCAATCAGCCCCAGCATTTT
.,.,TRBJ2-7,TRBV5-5,CASSWADGYEQYF,TGTGCCAGCAGCTGGGCGGACGGCTACGAGCAGTACTTC
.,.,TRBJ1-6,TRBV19,CASSIDRGYNSPLHF,TGTGCCAGTAGTATAGACAGGGGTTATAATTCACCCCTCCACTTT
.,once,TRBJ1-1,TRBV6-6,CASTQGVDKRAFF,TGTGCCAGCACCCAAGGGGTGGACAAGAGGGCTTTCTTT
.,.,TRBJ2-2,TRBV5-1,CASSLDTSTGELFF,TGCGCCAGCAGCCTGGACACCAGCACCGGGGAGCTGTTTTTT
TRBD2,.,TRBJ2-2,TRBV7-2,CASSLTGTRRTGELFF,TGTGCCAGCAGCTTAACAGGGACTAGACGCACCGGGGAGCTGTTTTTT
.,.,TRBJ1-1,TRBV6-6,CASREGSTEAFF,TGTGCCAGCAGAGAAGGTAGCACTGAAGCTTTCTTT
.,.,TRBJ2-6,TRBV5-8,CASSEGIAGANVLTF,TGTGCCAGCAGCGAAGGGATTGCTGGGGCCAACGTCCTGACTTTC